This T cell receptor beta chain originates from a study of blood T cells in healthy people across ages. Study results and caveats: Age brought a roughly linear fall in TCR beta diversity measured per million T cells. Higher diversity, along with more naive CD4+ cells, distinguished long-lived donors from aged donors.

V shed 4 bases and J 13 bases; nucleotides not matched to a gene: 10. Per the germline V gene, CDR1 is MNHEY and CDR2 is SVGEGT. The CDR3 sequence is 13 residues long. This clonotype was found a few times. As yet, its antigen is unknown. Extraction yielded at least 5 micrograms of total RNA per sample. Next came a second PCR, run for 7 to 11 cycles, which used a sample-barcoded 5' primer along with a J-beta primer mix. Each sample yielded at least 2.5 million CDR3-containing paired-end reads. TCRdb recomputed calls from the 5' RACE reads with MiXCR, one row per CDR3 protein. The table shows roughly 1,300,000 distinct CDR3 sequences, with almost 60% occurring only once.

The gene calls are TRBV6-2 or TRBV6-3 and TRBJ2-3; 8 bases align to TRBD2. This clonotype originated in a man aged 18 to 29 in good health. The sample comprised blood. CDR3 sequence: CASSFLLAGGKYF. CDR3 nucleotides: TGTGCCAGCAGTTTCCTTCTAGCGGGCGGGAAGTATTTT.